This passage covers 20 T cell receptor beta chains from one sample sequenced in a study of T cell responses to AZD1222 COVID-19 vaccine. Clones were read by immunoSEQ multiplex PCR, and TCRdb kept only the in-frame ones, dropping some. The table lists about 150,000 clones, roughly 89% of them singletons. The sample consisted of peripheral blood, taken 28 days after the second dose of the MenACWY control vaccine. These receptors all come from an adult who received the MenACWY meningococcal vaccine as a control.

This chain's CDR3 is CASSLVREQETQYF. The CDR3 bases are TGTGCCAGCAGCTTGGTACGGGAACAAGAGACCCAGTACTTC. The rearrangement joins TRBV7-8 to TRBJ2-5, with a tentative D call TRBD2 (5 bases). V lost 3 bases and J lost 2, with 10 bases in between. The germline CDR1 and CDR2 sequences are SGHVS and FQNEAQ. This CDR3 contains 14 residues.

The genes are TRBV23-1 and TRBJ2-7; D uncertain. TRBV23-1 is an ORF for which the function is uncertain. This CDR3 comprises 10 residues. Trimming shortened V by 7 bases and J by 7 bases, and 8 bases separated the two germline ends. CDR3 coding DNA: TGCGCCAGCAAGTATTGGGAGCAGTACTTC. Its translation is CASKYWEQYF.

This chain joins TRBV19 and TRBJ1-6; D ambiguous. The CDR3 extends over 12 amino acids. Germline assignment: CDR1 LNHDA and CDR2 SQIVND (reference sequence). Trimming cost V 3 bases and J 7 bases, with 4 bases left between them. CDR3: CASSMPNSPLHF. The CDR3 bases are TGTGCCAGTAGTATGCCGAATTCACCCCTCCACTTT.

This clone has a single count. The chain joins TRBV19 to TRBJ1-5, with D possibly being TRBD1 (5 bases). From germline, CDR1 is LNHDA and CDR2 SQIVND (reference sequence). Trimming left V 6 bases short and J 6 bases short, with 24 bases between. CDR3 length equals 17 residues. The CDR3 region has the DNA TGTGCCAGTAGCTCGGGAGGGGAGGGTCTCGGATTTCAGCCCCAGCATTTT. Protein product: CASSSGGEGLGFQPQHF.

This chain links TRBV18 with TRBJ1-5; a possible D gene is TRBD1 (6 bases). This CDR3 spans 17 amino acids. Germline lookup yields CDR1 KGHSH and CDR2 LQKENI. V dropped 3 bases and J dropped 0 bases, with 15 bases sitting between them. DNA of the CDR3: TGTGCCAGCTCACCTAACGGGGGGCCGTATAGCAATCAGCCCCAGCATTTT. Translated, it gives CASSPNGGPYSNQPQHF.

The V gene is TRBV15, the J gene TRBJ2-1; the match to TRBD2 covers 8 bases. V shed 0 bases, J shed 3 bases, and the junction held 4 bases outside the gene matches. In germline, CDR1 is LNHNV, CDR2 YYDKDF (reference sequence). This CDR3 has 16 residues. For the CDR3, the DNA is TGTGCCACCAGCAGAGATTTCGGGAGGGTCTACAATGAGCAGTTCTTC. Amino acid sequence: CATSRDFGRVYNEQFF.

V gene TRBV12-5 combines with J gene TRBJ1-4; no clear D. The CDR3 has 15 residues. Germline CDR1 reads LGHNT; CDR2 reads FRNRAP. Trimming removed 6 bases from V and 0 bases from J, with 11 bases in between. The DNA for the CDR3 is TGTGCTAGTGGCCGGGAGGCCGCAACTAATGAAAAACTGTTTTTT. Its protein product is CASGREAATNEKLFF.

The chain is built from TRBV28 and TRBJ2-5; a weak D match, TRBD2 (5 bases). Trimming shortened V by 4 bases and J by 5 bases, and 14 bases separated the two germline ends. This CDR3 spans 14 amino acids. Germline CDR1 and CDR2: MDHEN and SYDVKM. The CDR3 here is CASSSTTTRETQYF. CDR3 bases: TGTGCCAGCAGTTCAACGACAACTAGGGAGACCCAGTACTTC.

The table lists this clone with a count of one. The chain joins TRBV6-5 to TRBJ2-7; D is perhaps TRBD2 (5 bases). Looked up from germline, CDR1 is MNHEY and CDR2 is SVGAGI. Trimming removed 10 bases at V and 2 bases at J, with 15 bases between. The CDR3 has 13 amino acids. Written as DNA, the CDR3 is TGTGCCACCACGGCTTCCGGGACCTACGAGCAGTACTTC. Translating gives CATTASGTYEQYF.

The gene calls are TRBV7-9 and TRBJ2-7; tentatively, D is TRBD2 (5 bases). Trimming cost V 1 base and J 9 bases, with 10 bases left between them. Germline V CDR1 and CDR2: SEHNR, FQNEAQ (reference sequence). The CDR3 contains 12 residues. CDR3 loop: CASSLVRGWQYF. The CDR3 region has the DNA TGTGCCAGCAGCTTAGTTCGGGGTTGGCAGTACTTC.

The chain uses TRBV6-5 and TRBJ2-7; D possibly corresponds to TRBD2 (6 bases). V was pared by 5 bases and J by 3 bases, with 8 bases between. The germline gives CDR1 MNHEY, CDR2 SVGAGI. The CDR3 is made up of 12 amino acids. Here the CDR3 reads CASSPGGYEQYF. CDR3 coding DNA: TGTGCCAGCAGTCCCGGGGGCTACGAGCAGTACTTC.

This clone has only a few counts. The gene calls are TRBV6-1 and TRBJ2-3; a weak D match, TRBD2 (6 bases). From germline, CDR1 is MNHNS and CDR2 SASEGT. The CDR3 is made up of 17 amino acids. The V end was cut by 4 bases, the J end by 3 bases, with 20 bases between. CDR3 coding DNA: TGTGCCAGCAGTGGGGGGTTGGAGGGGTGGTCTACAGATACGCAGTATTTT. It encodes CASSGGLEGWSTDTQYF.

The CDR3 bases are TGTGCCAGCAGTTCGAACAGGGGCTACACTGAAGCTTTCTTT. Amino acids: CASSSNRGYTEAFF. The V gene is TRBV28, the J gene TRBJ1-1; 7 bases map to TRBD1. V lost 4 bases to trimming and J lost 3 bases; unmatched junction nucleotides: 5. Germline CDR1 and CDR2: MDHEN and SYDVKM. The CDR3 is 14 residues long.

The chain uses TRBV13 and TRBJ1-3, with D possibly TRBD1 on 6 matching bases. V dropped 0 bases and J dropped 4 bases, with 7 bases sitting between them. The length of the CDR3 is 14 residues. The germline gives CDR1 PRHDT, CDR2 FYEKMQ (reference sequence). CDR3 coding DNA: TGTGCCAGCAGCTTAGGACAGGGAGGAAACACCATATATTTT. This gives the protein CASSLGQGGNTIYF.

CDR3 amino acids: CASSLAAGESYEQYF. In DNA, the CDR3 is TGTGCCAGCAGCCTCGCGGCAGGGGAGTCCTACGAGCAGTACTTC. V is TRBV7-3 and J is TRBJ2-7; TRBD1 might be the D (6 bases). Deletions cut 5 bases from V and 1 base from J, with 15 bases between. The CDR3 has 15 amino acids. Per germline, CDR1 SGHTA and CDR2 FQGTGA.

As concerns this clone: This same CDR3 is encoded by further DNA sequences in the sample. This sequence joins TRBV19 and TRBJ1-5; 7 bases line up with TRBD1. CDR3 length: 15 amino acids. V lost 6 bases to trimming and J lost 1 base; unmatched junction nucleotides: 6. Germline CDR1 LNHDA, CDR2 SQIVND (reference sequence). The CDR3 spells CASSRQGLSNQPQHF. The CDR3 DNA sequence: TGTGCCAGTAGCCGACAGGGCCTGAGCAATCAGCCCCAGCATTTT.

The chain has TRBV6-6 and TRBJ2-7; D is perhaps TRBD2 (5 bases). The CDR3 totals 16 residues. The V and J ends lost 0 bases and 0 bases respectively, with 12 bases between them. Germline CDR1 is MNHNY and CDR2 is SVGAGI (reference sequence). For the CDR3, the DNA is TGTGCCAGCAGTTACTCTGTAGTAGCGACCTCCTACGAGCAGTACTTC. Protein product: CASSYSVVATSYEQYF.

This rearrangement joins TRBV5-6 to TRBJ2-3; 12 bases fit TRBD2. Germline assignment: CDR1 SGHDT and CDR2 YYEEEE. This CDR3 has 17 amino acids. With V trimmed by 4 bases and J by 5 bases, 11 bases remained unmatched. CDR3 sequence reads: CASSPVTSGGFQDTQYF. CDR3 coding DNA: TGTGCCAGCAGCCCGGTGACTAGCGGGGGTTTTCAAGATACGCAGTATTTT.

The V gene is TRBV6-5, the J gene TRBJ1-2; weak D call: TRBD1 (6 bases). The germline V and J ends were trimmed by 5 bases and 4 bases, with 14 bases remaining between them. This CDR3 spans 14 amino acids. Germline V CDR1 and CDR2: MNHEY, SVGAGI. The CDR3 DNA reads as TGTGCCAGCAGTACACAGGGACAACTCTATGGCTACACCTTC. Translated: CASSTQGQLYGYTF.

The CDR3 loop is CASSRGTTGELFF. The DNA of the CDR3 is TGTGCCAGCAGCCGCGGGACTACCGGGGAGCTGTTTTTT. This sequence joins TRBV7-2 and TRBJ2-2, with D possibly TRBD2 on 6 matching bases. The V gene lost 5 bases and the J gene lost 5 bases, with 9 bases spanning the gap. The CDR3 extends over 13 amino acids. Germline values: CDR1 SGHTA, CDR2 FQGNSA.